This TCR beta chain originates from a study of control samples from healthy donors and cancer patients. The CDR3 has 15 amino acids. Germline V gene lookup returns CDR1 SGHTS and CDR2 YDEGEE. The V and J ends lost 1 base and 2 bases respectively, with 11 bases between them. Repertoires were generated with immunoSEQ multiplex PCR, while TCRdb's copy carries only in-frame clones and drops some. Among over 150,000 clones listed, roughly 94% were seen once. This TCR derives from a man aged 35 to 55 in good health. This chain connects TRBV5-8 to TRBJ2-3, with D maybe TRBD2 (6 bases). The sequencing sample was made of blood. The CDR3 nucleotides read TGTGCCAGCAGCTTGACTAGCCGATACACAGATACGCAGTATTTT. It is translated as CASSLTSRYTDTQYF.